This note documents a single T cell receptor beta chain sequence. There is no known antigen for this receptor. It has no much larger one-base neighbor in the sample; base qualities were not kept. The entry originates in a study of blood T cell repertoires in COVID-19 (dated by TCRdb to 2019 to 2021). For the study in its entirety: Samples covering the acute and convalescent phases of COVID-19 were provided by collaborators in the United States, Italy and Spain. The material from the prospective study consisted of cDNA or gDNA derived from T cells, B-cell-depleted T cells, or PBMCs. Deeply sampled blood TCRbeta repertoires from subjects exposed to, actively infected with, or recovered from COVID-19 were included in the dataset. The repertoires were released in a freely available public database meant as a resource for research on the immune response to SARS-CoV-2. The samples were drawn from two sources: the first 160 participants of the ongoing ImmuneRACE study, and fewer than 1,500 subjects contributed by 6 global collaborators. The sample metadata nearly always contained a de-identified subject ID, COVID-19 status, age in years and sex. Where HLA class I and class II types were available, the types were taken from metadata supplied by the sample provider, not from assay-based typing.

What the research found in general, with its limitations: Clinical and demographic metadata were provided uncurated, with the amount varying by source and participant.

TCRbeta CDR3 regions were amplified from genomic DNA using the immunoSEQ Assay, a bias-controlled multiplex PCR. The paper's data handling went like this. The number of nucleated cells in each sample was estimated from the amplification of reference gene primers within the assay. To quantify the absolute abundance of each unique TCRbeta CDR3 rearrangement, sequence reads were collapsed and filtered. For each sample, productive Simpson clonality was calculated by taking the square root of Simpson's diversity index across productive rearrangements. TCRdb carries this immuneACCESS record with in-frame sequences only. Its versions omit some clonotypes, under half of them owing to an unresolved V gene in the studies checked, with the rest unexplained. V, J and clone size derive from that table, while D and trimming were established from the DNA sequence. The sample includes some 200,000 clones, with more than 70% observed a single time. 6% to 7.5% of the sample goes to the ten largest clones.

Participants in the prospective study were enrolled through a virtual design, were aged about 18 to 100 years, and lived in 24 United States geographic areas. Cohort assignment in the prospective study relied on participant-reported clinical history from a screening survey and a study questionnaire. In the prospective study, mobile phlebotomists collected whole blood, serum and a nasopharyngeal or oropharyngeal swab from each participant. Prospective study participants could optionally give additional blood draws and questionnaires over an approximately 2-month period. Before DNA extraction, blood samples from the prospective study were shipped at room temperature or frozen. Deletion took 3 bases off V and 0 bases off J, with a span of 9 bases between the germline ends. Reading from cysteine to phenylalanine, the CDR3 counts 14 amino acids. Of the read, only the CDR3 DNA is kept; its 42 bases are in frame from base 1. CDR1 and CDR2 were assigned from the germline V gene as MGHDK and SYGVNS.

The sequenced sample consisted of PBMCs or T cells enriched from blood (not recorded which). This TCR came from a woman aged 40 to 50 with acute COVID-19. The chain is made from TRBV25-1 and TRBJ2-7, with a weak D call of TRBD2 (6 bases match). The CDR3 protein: CASSEGRSSYEQYF. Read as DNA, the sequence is TGTGCCAGCAGTGAGGGGAGGAGCTCCTACGAGCAGTACTTC.